This T cell receptor (beta chain) was captured by sequencing in a study of CD8 T cells in ankylosing spondylitis listed by TCRdb under 2017. In terms of the full investigation: The study set out to find disease-linked TCR variants by profiling T cell receptor beta repertoires in ankylosing spondylitis patients and healthy donors. The full study cohort comprised 25 ankylosing spondylitis patients and approximately 100 healthy donors. Peripheral blood was sampled, and synovial fluid was additionally collected from ankylosing spondylitis patients.

A distance of 18 bases separates the germline ends of V and J, which lose 6 bases and 2 bases respectively. CDR1 and CDR2 were assigned from the germline V gene (reference sequence) as DFQATT and SNEGSKA. From cysteine to phenylalanine, the CDR3 is 15 amino acids long. CDR3 DNA is the only sequence kept; it has 45 bases, read in frame from the first base. A remark on this clonotype: Which antigen it targets is not known. Nothing much larger sits one base from this clone, and base qualities are not available.

The paper's findings and limits, for the study overall: Some of the motif variants had been reported before in the synovial fluid and blood of reactive arthritis patients, a finding that suggests common disease-initiation mechanisms. In peripheral blood, the disease-linked clones were found at relatively low frequencies and had a CD8+ phenotype. According to the report, matched synovial fluid samples from ankylosing spondylitis patients were significantly enriched for the disease-linked clones. A TCR beta motif made up of seven or eight highly homologous amino acid variants appeared to be characteristic of blood from ankylosing spondylitis patients.

Sequenced on an Illumina HiSeq 2500. Quantitative 5'-RACE with molecular barcodes was used to prepare TCR beta libraries. For the original study's pipeline: A new computational method, built on a probabilistic model of VDJ rearrangement, was used to identify disease-linked TCR variants. The public reads were reanalyzed by TCRdb: fastp trimming at Q25, MiXCR alignment, in-frame beta chains only. Identical CDR3 proteins give one entry, which carries the most common genes and DNA. TCRdb's processing, not the authors' own work, is the source of the V and J calls. For this sample the table gives around 150,000 distinct CDR3 sequences, of which around 43% were detected only once. 13% to 15% of the sample belongs to the ten largest clones. For each ankylosing spondylitis patient, the synovial fluid sample was matched to a blood sample from that same patient.

The rearrangement joined TRBV20-1 to TRBJ2-3; TRBD1 might be the D gene, on 6 matching bases. Specimen: synovial fluid, either unsorted or a sorted T cell fraction (not recorded which). The sequence was obtained from a male donor with ankylosing spondylitis. The sequence in DNA is TGCAGTGCCGAAGACGACAGGAGAAACACAGATACGCAGTATTTT. Its amino acids are CSAEDDRRNTDTQYF.